This TCR beta chain was found in a study of graft-versus-host responses after intestinal transplantation. V was pared by 3 bases and J by 8 bases, with 10 bases of the junction left unmatched. Germline lookup yields CDR1 SGHNT and CDR2 YYREEE (reference sequence). This CDR3 has 15 residues. Profiled with immunoSEQ multiplex PCR; TCRdb holds only in-frame clones, not every one. The sample gives about 64,000 clones, roughly 92% of which show up once; about 6.7% is in the top ten. This clonotype originated in a human patient who received an intestinal transplant, so some T cells may come from the graft donor. Sample: bone marrow, taken 734 days after intestinal transplantation. The chain uses TRBV5-4 and TRBJ1-4, with TRBD1 identical over 7 bases. CDR3 protein: CASSSSTGVEEKLFF. The CDR3 DNA reads as TGTGCCAGCAGCTCGTCTACAGGGGTAGAAGAAAAACTGTTTTTT.